Only a few counts were recorded for the clone carrying this T cell receptor beta chain. Its antigen is not known. The CDR3 loop spans 13 amino acids. The V end was cut by 2 bases, the J end by 2 bases, with 7 bases between. Carried by the TCR beta cDNA libraries were unique molecular identifiers. TCRdb reprocessed the PCR reads with MiXCR, giving one entry per CDR3 protein. The repertoire holds 450,000 to 650,000 distinct CDR3 sequences, with 44% as singletons. This sample is part of a study of post-analysis software for immune sequencing data. Whole-study results and caveats: TRBV5-6, TRBV5-1 and TRBV20-1 were among a handful of TRBV segments more frequent in patients than controls. Multiple sclerosis patients had significantly lower normalized Chao1 diversity than controls.

V is TRBV12-3 or TRBV12-4 and J is TRBJ2-7, with D tentatively TRBD2 (5 bases). The material sequenced was blood. The TCR sequence derives from a girl aged 5-17 years with multiple sclerosis. In DNA, the CDR3 is TGTGCCAGCAGTTTACGACTAACCTACGAGCAGTACTTC. Its translation: CASSLRLTYEQYF.